The source of this T cell receptor (beta chain) is a study of control samples from healthy donors and cancer patients. Libraries were prepared by immunoSEQ multiplex PCR; TCRdb keeps only in-frame clonotypes and omits some of them. The data contain tens of thousands of clones, over 75% of them singletons. V lost 1 base and J 2 bases, leaving 8 bases between the germline ends. The CDR3 sequence is 14 residues long. Germline CDR1 and CDR2: MNHNS and SASEGT. The sequencing input was blood. This TCR came from a man in his forties or fifties in good health. V gene TRBV6-1 combines with J gene TRBJ1-2; no firm D call. CDR3 loop: CASSEGARNYGYTF. Here the CDR3 DNA reads TGTGCCAGCAGTGAAGGGGCAAGAAACTATGGCTACACCTTC.